This TCR beta chain derives from a study of T cell responses to AZD1222 COVID-19 vaccine. Regarding this clone: Its antigen is currently unknown.

Trimming pared 5 bases from V and 4 bases from J, leaving 13 bases between. This CDR3 spans 14 amino acids. Germline CDR1 and CDR2: LNHDA and SQIVND (reference sequence). Findings and limits, study-wide: Close to half of all spike-specific TCRs reportedly target regions of the variants that are unmutated. With dominance at 160-218 and 743-854, vaccine-associated CD4 TCRs spanned spike. Most donors were white British, females outnumbered males, and clonal diversity was possibly underestimated.

The data were produced by immunoSEQ multiplex PCR, yet TCRdb's version contains in-frame clones alone and is incomplete. The sample records 200,000 or so clones, approximately 94% being singletons. The source was peripheral blood, collected 28 days after the second AZD1222 dose. The V and J genes are TRBV19 and TRBJ2-3; no reliable D call. The clonotype originates from an adult who received the AZD1222 COVID-19 vaccine. DNA of the CDR3: TGTGCCAGTAGTCCCCGGTTACGGCCAGATACGCAGTATTTT. Amino acids: CASSPRLRPDTQYF. Using reference TRBV19 and TRBJ2-3 for the parts outside the CDR3, the full variable domain is DGGITQSPKYLFRKEGQNVTLSCEQNLNHDAMYWYRQDPGQGLRLIYYSQIVNDFQKGDIAEGYSVSREKKESFPLTVTSAQKNPTAFYLCASSPRLRPDTQYFGPGTRLTVL.